This record covers a single T cell receptor (beta chain). Its antigen remains undetermined. No base-level quality is on record; no much larger clone is a single base apart. The data derive from a study of blood T cell repertoires in COVID-19 (dated by TCRdb to the early 2020s). Study-level background: The collaborator samples originated in the United States, Italy and Spain and spanned the acute and convalescent phases of COVID-19. The prospective study material was composed of cDNA or gDNA derived from T cells, B-cell-depleted T cells, or PBMCs. The dataset comprised deeply sampled blood TCRbeta repertoires from subjects exposed to, actively infected with, or recovered from COVID-19. The repertoires were released in a freely available public database meant as a resource for research on the immune response to SARS-CoV-2. Samples came from the ongoing ImmuneRACE study (first 160 participants) plus 1,254 subjects from 6 global collaborators. Nearly every sample came with metadata listing a de-identified subject ID, COVID-19 status, age in years and sex. HLA class I and class II types, where available, came from metadata supplied by the sample provider rather than from assay-based typing. General findings and caveats noted by the study authors: Clinical and demographic metadata were provided uncurated, with the amount varying by source and participant.

Enrolling through a virtual design, the prospective study's participants ranged in age from roughly 18 to 100 years and lived across some 22 United States geographic areas. To assign participants to cohorts, the prospective study relied on clinical history that participants themselves reported in a screening survey and a study questionnaire. ImmuneRACE Cohort 3 recovered participants were defined by two consecutive negative NP/OP PCR tests, healthcare professional clearance, or symptom resolution. In the prospective study, mobile phlebotomists collected whole blood, serum and a nasopharyngeal or oropharyngeal swab from each participant. Additional blood draws and questionnaires over an approximately two-month period could optionally be provided by prospective study participants. Blood samples from the prospective study were shipped frozen or at room temperature prior to DNA extraction. TCRbeta CDR3 regions were amplified from genomic DNA by means of the immunoSEQ Assay, a bias-controlled multiplex PCR. As for how the authors treated the data: Nucleated cell counts per sample were estimated from amplification of reference gene primers within the assay. To quantify the absolute abundance of each unique TCRbeta CDR3 rearrangement, sequence reads were collapsed and filtered. Productive Simpson clonality was computed per sample as the square root of Simpson's diversity index over productive rearrangements. TCRdb stores this immuneACCESS table with in-frame sequences only. Part of the clones is absent; in the studies checked, under half of the shortfall reflects unresolved V genes, and no reason is known for the rest. D and trimming come from the DNA, and the V and J calls and clone size come from that table. The sample has 330,000 or so clones on record, more than 75% of them singletons. Clones ranked in the top ten supply approximately 3.1% of the sample.

V loses 3 bases, J loses 4 bases, and the germline ends lie 12 bases apart. Via the germline V gene, CDR1 is KGHSH and CDR2 LQKENI. The CDR3 covers 14 residues, taking in both the cysteine and the phenylalanine. The sequence is cut down to CDR3 DNA, 42 bases in frame from base 1. Sequences were obtained from PBMCs or T cells enriched from blood (not recorded which). Recombination joined TRBV18 with TRBJ2-5, with a tentative D gene TRBD2 over 5 matching bases. The receptor was derived from a woman aged 25 to 39 who had recovered from COVID-19. The nucleotide sequence reads TGTGCCAGCTCACCCCCGGACTTATTAGAGACCCAGTACTTC. Translated, this is CASSPPDLLETQYF.